These 5 T cell receptor beta chains share one sample of origin, sequenced in a study of low-dose radiotherapy and immunotherapy resistance in tumors. Time point described: after trial treatment. Treatment denoted: LDRT plus nivolumab, ipilimumab, low-dose cyclophosphamide and aspirin (RACIN trial). Primers targeting TRAV and TRBV primed first-strand cDNA, covering alpha and beta chains. PCR amplification of the TCRs was performed with Phusion for approximately 20 PCR cycles, and it relied on a constant-region primer together with a V-primer adapter. Using its own MiXCR run on the reads, TCRdb lists one record per CDR3 protein. The table includes about 60,000 distinct CDR3 sequences, 23% detected once. The sample here was PBMCs, taken after low-dose radiotherapy plus immunotherapy. Receptor source: a male donor with prostate cancer.

In this sample, this clonotype turned up many times. The chain carries TRBV5-1 and TRBJ2-7, with D possibly being TRBD1 or TRBD2 (6 bases each). Germline assignment: CDR1 SGHRS and CDR2 YFSETQ. V was shortened by 4 bases and J by 5 bases, with 16 bases between the two germline ends. The CDR3 sequence is 14 residues long. The CDR3 sequence: CASSRGDVPHEQYF. The CDR3 bases are TGCGCCAGCAGCAGGGGGGACGTTCCCCACGAGCAGTACTTC.

This clonotype was seen at least ten times. The J gene is TRBJ2-2, the V gene TRBV18; 7 bases line up with TRBD1. The CDR3 covers 16 residues. With V trimmed by 0 bases and J by 6 bases, 7 bases remained unmatched. Germline loops: CDR1 KGHSH, CDR2 LQKENI. CDR3 in DNA: TGTGCCAGCTCACCACCCGTTCACAGGGGAGCCGGGGAGCTGTTTTTT. Protein: CASSPPVHRGAGELFF.

With regard to this clonotype: This may be a read error: a much more frequent sequence differs by one nucleotide. J is TRBJ1-2 and V is TRBV6-2 or TRBV6-3; D is unclear. The CDR3 is made up of 14 amino acids. Germline V gene data show CDR1 as MNHEY and CDR2 as SVGEGT. CDR3 in DNA: TGTGTCAGCAGTTACGTGGGCGGTAATGGGGGCTACACCTTC. Protein: CVSSYVGGNGGYTF.

About this clonotype itself: It is unclear where the CDR3 begins or ends on the DNA, so no DNA is shown, and the CDR3 is as TCRdb lists it. The V call is TRBV5-1, the J call TRBJ2-2; the table assigns TRBD1, which was not confirmed against the DNA. The CDR3 spans 16 amino acids, including both terminal residues. Germline V lookup: CDR1 SGHRS, CDR2 YFSETQ. CDR3 sequence reads: CASSTGQGTSGSCFFF.

This clonotype appeared many times. This chain joins TRBV5-1 and TRBJ2-1; 9 bases are a match to TRBD1. Trimming removed 3 bases from V and 9 bases from J; junction bases left unmatched: 7. The CDR3 spans 14 residues. Per germline, CDR1 SGHRS and CDR2 YFSETQ. As DNA, the CDR3 is TGCGCCAGCAGCTCCCGGGACAGGGTAGGTGAGCAGTTCTTC. Translation: CASSSRDRVGEQFF.